The 23 T cell receptor beta chains in this list originate from one sample, sequenced in a study of molecular identifiers for immune sequencing clone quantification. TCRdb called the PCR reads again in MiXCR, with one record for every CDR3 protein. The sample includes about 640,000 distinct CDR3 sequences, less than 20% of them seen just once. The sequenced material came from naive CD8+ T cells from blood, with Jurkat cell RNA spiked in. The subset was: FACS-sorted CD8+CD4-CCR7+CD45RA+ naive T cells. All receptors come from a human donor in good health. Some libraries in this study had Jurkat cell RNA spiked in.

A remark on this clonotype: A read error may explain this, as a much larger clone is one base away. The conserved phenylalanine or tryptophan normally closing the CDR3 is absent here, so this likely arose from a read error. The rearrangement joins TRBV25-1 to TRBJ2-3, with TRBD2 identical over 7 bases. The CDR3 covers 18 residues. CDR1 is MGHDK, CDR2 SYGVNS, per germline. With V trimmed by 2 bases and J by 5 bases, 16 bases remained unmatched. CDR3 loop: CASSENGGSSVSGDTQYI. The CDR3 bases are TGTGCCAGCAGTGAAAACGGCGGGAGTTCCGTTTCGGGAGATACGCAGTATATT.

This clonotype was seen repeatedly, ten times or more. The chain recombines TRBV13 with TRBJ1-2; D unresolved. The CDR3 contains 12 residues. V was pared by 5 bases and J by 2 bases, with 6 bases between. Per the germline V gene, CDR1 is PRHDT and CDR2 is FYEKMQ (reference sequence). In DNA form, the CDR3 reads TGTGCCAGCAGCCCAGGAAACTATGGCTACACCTTC. This sequence encodes CASSPGNYGYTF.

The sample holds many counts of this clonotype. This chain links TRBV19 with TRBJ2-3; 7 bases agree with TRBD2. The J segment lost 4 bases and the V segment lost 7 bases, leaving 5 bases of the junction unmatched. This CDR3 is 13 amino acids long. CDR1 is LNHDA, CDR2 SQIVND, per germline (reference sequence). Written as DNA, the CDR3 is TGTGCCAGTAACGCGGGAGTGGCAGATACGCAGTATTTT. It yields the protein CASNAGVADTQYF.

This clonotype appeared many times. V and J are TRBV28 and TRBJ1-1; TRBD1 might be the D (5 bases). V lost 5 bases and J 3 bases, leaving 19 bases between the germline ends. Looked up from germline, CDR1 is MDHEN and CDR2 is SYDVKM. This CDR3 comprises 16 residues. This CDR3 is CASSPPGLVRDTEAFF. The DNA of the CDR3 is TGTGCCAGCAGTCCTCCGGGACTAGTAAGAGACACTGAAGCTTTCTTT.

This clonotype was seen at least ten times. Sequence at one end of the junction differs from germline and may be a read error. This chain joins TRBV11-2 and TRBJ2-1, with D hard to call. Germline V CDR1 and CDR2: SGHAT, FQNNGV. This CDR3 has 13 residues. This CDR3 reads CASSPNSFNEQFF. The CDR3 nucleotides are TGTGCCAGCAGCCCAAACTCCTTCAATGAGCAGTTCTTC.

This clonotype was counted once. With a much larger clone just one base away, this may be a read error. The V call is TRBV24-1, the J call TRBJ1-4, with TRBD1 as a possible D gene (5 bases). The CDR3 length is 11 residues. V dropped 10 bases and J dropped 5 bases, with 7 bases sitting between them. Germline CDR1 is KGHDR and CDR2 is SFDVKD. CDR3: CATGRNEKLFF. The DNA of the CDR3 is TGTGCCACGGGACGGAATGAAAAACTGTTTTTT.

In this sample, this clonotype turned up many times. DNA for the CDR3: TGTGCCAGCAGAACAGTGACAGGGGGCCCCACAGATACGCAGTATTTT. Amino acid sequence: CASRTVTGGPTDTQYF. V usage is TRBV12-3 or TRBV12-4 and J usage is TRBJ2-3, with 10 bases fitting TRBD1. The junction had 8 bases not matched to a gene; V was cut back by 6 bases and J by 2 bases. CDR3 length: 16 amino acids.

This clonotype came up a few times. CDR3 coding DNA: TGTGCCAGCAGCTTAGTTGGACAGCCTGAAGCTTTCTTT. As protein: CASSLVGQPEAFF. The chain joins TRBV11-2 to TRBJ1-1, with a tentative D call TRBD1 (6 bases). V lost 1 base and J 6 bases, leaving 9 bases between the germline ends. Germline CDR1 reads SGHAT; CDR2 reads FQNNGV. The CDR3 loop spans 13 amino acids.

Many counts were recorded for this clonotype. CDR3 bases: TGTGCCAGCAGTGCCAGGACAGTTATGAACACTGAAGCTTTCTTT. This translates into CASSARTVMNTEAFF. This chain uses TRBV6-4 with TRBJ1-1, with a weak D call TRBD1 (6 bases). In germline, CDR1 is MRHNA, CDR2 SNTAGT. This CDR3 contains 15 residues. The V and J ends lost 4 bases and 0 bases respectively, with 12 bases between them.

This clonotype has only one observation. The chain employs TRBV30 and TRBJ2-1; 10 bases line up with TRBD2. The CDR3 extends over 16 amino acids. V lost 2 bases and J lost 2; bases outside the gene matches: 6. Germline-derived CDR1 and CDR2 are GTSNPN and SVGIG (reference sequence). The CDR3 here is CAWSPGTSVTYNEQFF. DNA of the CDR3: TGTGCCTGGAGTCCCGGGACTAGCGTCACCTACAATGAGCAGTTCTTC.

This clonotype was seen many times. The chain couples TRBV27 to TRBJ2-7; TRBD1 aligns across 12 bases. Trimming cost V 4 bases and J 7 bases; bases outside gene matches: 2. The CDR3 has 13 amino acids. Germline CDR1 MNHEY, CDR2 SMNVEV (reference sequence). This chain's CDR3 is CASSWDRGREQYF. As DNA, the CDR3 is TGTGCCAGCAGTTGGGACAGGGGGCGTGAGCAGTACTTC.

A word on this clonotype: Germline is not matched at one junction end, which may reflect a read error. The chain couples TRBV7-3 to TRBJ2-7; unclear D gene. The CDR3 is 13 residues long. Germline loops: CDR1 SGHTA, CDR2 FQGTGA. CDR3 amino acids: CASNLDADYEQYF. The CDR3 coding sequence is TGTGCCAGCAACTTAGACGCCGACTACGAGCAGTACTTC. The full variable domain, rest sourced from reference TRBV7-3 and TRBJ2-7, is GAGVSQTPSNKVTEKGKYVELRCDPISGHTALYWYRQSLGQGPEFLIYFQGTGAADDSGLPNDRFFAVRPEGSVSTLKIQRTERGDSAVYLCASNLDADYEQYFGPGTRLTVT.

Of note for this clonotype: This clone may be a read error of a much larger clone one base away. In this CDR3 the conserved last residue, phenylalanine or tryptophan, is missing, so a read error is likely. The chain is built from TRBV7-2 and TRBJ2-1, with 10 bases that match TRBD2. V lost 5 bases and J lost 9; bases outside the gene matches: 7. Germline V gives CDR1 SGHTA, CDR2 FQGNSA. The CDR3 consists of 14 residues. The CDR3 protein is CASSPSGGALEQFL. The DNA of the CDR3 is TGTGCCAGCAGCCCCAGCGGGGGGGCCCTTGAGCAGTTCCTC.

Ten or more counts support this clonotype. This chain links TRBV5-1 with TRBJ2-7; perhaps TRBD2 as D (6 bases). V lost 0 bases, J lost 1 base, and 14 bases lay in between. CDR1 is SGHRS and CDR2 is YFSETQ in the germline V gene. The CDR3 length is 16 residues. CDR3 in amino acids: CASSLGQEGLSYEQYF. The CDR3, as DNA: TGCGCCAGCAGCTTGGGGCAGGAGGGATTATCCTACGAGCAGTACTTC.

This clonotype was observed many times. The rearrangement uses TRBV20-1 and TRBJ1-1, with D possibly matching TRBD1 (5 bases). Trimming removed 1 base at V and 8 bases at J, with 11 bases between. The germline gives CDR1 DFQATT, CDR2 SNEGSKA (reference sequence). The CDR3 loop spans 12 amino acids. CDR3 DNA: TGCAGTGCTAGAGCGGGGGACGGAGAAGCTTTCTTT. It encodes CSARAGDGEAFF.

Comment on this clonotype: A read error may account for a junction end that differs from germline. The chain couples TRBV11-2 to TRBJ2-3; TRBD2 matches at 12 bases. The CDR3 has 14 residues. Germline-derived CDR1 and CDR2 are SGHAT and FQNNGV. CDR3 in amino acids: CAGSRLAGADTQYF. CDR3 DNA: TGTGCCGGCAGCCGACTAGCGGGAGCTGATACGCAGTATTTT.

This clonotype was seen repeatedly, ten times or more. V usage is TRBV27 and J usage is TRBJ2-7; a possible D gene is TRBD1 (6 bases). Germline CDR1 and CDR2: MNHEY and SMNVEV (reference sequence). V lost 3 bases and J lost 2, with 14 bases in between. The CDR3 is 15 amino acids. In DNA form, the CDR3 reads TGTGCCAGCAGTTTTATAGGGGGTACGACCTACGAGCAGTACTTC. Its protein product is CASSFIGGTTYEQYF.

The rearrangement links TRBV20-1 to TRBJ2-2, with TRBD2 matching 16 bases. Germline V gene sequence: CDR1 DFQATT, CDR2 SNEGSKA (reference sequence). V was clipped by 3 bases and J by 6 bases; unmatched bases: 4. The CDR3 is 16 amino acids. CDR3 sequence reads: CSARGLAGGPAGELFF. The DNA for the CDR3 is TGCAGTGCTAGGGGACTAGCGGGAGGGCCGGCCGGGGAGCTGTTTTTT.

This clonotype was counted many times. The chain couples TRBV20-1 to TRBJ1-2; TRBD1 matches at 9 bases. Trimming cost V 3 bases and J 4 bases; bases outside gene matches: 9. Germline V gene sequence: CDR1 DFQATT, CDR2 SNEGSKA (reference sequence). The CDR3 consists of 15 residues. The CDR3 DNA sequence: TGCAGTGCTAGGGACAACAGGGGGCGCTTCTATGGCTACACCTTC. Protein: CSARDNRGRFYGYTF.

About this clonotype itself: Given a much more abundant clone one base away, this may be a read error. This rearrangement joins TRBV6-5 to TRBJ2-6; D might be TRBD2 (7 bases). CDR3 length: 16 residues. Germline values: CDR1 MNHEY, CDR2 SVGAGI. CDR3 nucleotide sequence: TGTGCCACCGCAGCGGGACACATCTCTGGGGCCAACGCCCTGACTTTC. Amino acids: CATAAGHISGANALTF.

This clonotype was found many times. The V and J genes are TRBV4-3 and TRBJ2-3, with TRBD1 matching over 7 bases. CDR1 is LGHNA and CDR2 is YSLEER in the germline V gene. Unmatched junction bases numbered 6, after V lost 5 bases and J lost 4 bases. CDR3 length equals 14 residues. The CDR3, as DNA: TGCGCCAGCAGCGAAGGACAGGCCCCAGATACGCAGTATTTT. It is translated as CASSEGQAPDTQYF.

The gene calls are TRBV15 and TRBJ2-1, with no clear D. Looked up from germline, CDR1 is LNHNV and CDR2 is YYDKDF (reference sequence). CDR3 length: 15 amino acids. V lost 0 bases and J lost 7, with 13 bases in between. CDR3 nucleotides: TGTGCCACCAGCAGAGATTGGGTCGCGGCGAATGAGCAGTTCTTC. This sequence encodes CATSRDWVAANEQFF.

On this clonotype itself: Just one base apart from a much larger clone, this may be a read error. The chain recombines TRBV30 with TRBJ1-1; D gene uncertain. Germline V lookup: CDR1 GTSNPN, CDR2 SVGIG (reference sequence). CDR3 length equals 12 residues. V lost 2 bases, J lost 5 bases, and 9 bases lay in between. CDR3 sequence reads: CAWSYRKTEAFF. The CDR3 nucleotides read TGTGCCTGGAGTTATAGGAAAACTGAAGCTTTCTTT.